This T cell receptor (beta chain) came from a study of cytomegalovirus exposure and HLA in healthy donors. As concerns this clone: Its antigen is not identified.

The V and J ends lost 5 bases and 2 bases respectively, with 12 bases between them. The CDR3 is 14 amino acids. Germline CDR1 is LNHDA and CDR2 is SQIVND (reference sequence). Study-wide findings and caveats: For most TCR sequences rarity was the rule, although some public TCRs occurred in many donors. TCR beta V segments were, for the most part, productive about 87% or about 30% of the time in an earlier analysis.

PCR amplification relied on 60 Vbeta primers (plus 13 Jbeta primers). Sequencing used immunoSEQ multiplex PCR; TCRdb keeps in-frame clones, though not all of them. The sample lists about 120,000 clones, approximately 15% seen once, with under 2% in the top ten. V is TRBV19 and J is TRBJ1-2; the D gene is possibly TRBD1 (5 bases). The sample consisted of PBMCs. The receptor was isolated from a woman aged 18-35 years in good health and CMV-seronegative. CDR3 sequence reads: CASSSSGRNYGYTF. CDR3 coding DNA: TGTGCCAGTAGTTCGTCAGGGCGCAACTATGGCTACACCTTC.